One sample yielded the 29 T cell receptor beta chains listed below, sequenced in a study of control samples from healthy donors and cancer patients (dated by TCRdb to 2020 to 2022). The library came from the immunoSEQ multiplex PCR assay. Sourced from immuneACCESS, this table was stored by TCRdb with only in-frame sequences that have V and J called. A share of the clones is absent; for the studies checked, an unresolved V gene accounts for under half, and the remainder has no known explanation. The sample data list some 130,000 clones, and over 75% of these were observed just once. Around 2.3% of the sample lies in the top ten. The specimen sequenced was blood. Source of these receptors: a man aged 35 to 55 in good health.

The V and J genes are TRBV12-5 and TRBJ2-2; D remains ambiguous. The CDR3 consists of 17 residues. From germline, CDR1 is LGHNT and CDR2 FRNRAP. V was trimmed by 0 bases and J by 4 bases, leaving 15 bases between them. CDR3 loop: CASGLVLFQRTTGELFF. The CDR3 DNA is TGTGCTAGTGGTTTGGTACTATTTCAACGTACCACCGGGGAGCTGTTTTTT.

The chain joins TRBV29-1 to TRBJ2-1; TRBD1 might be the D (6 bases). The CDR3 totals 12 residues. V was shortened by 5 bases and J by 12 bases, with 17 bases between the two germline ends. The V gene's germline CDR1 is SQVTM and CDR2 ANQGSEA. CDR3 nucleotides: TGCAGCGTTAGGGCAGGGGTGACCTTGCAGTTCTTC. Residues: CSVRAGVTLQFF.

This chain joins TRBV7-2 and TRBJ2-5, with D uncertain. Trimming took 2 bases from V and 2 from J, leaving 9 bases between them. The germline CDR1 and CDR2 sequences are SGHTA and FQGNSA. The CDR3 is 14 residues long. CDR3 in amino acids: CASSLYQVQETQYF. The DNA of the CDR3 is TGTGCCAGCAGCTTATATCAGGTTCAAGAGACCCAGTACTTC.

The chain has TRBV11-2 and TRBJ2-5, with 14 bases aligning to TRBD2. The CDR3 consists of 16 residues. V shed 5 bases, J shed 1 base, and the junction held 3 bases outside the gene matches. CDR1 and CDR2 from the germline V gene are SGHAT and FQNNGV. The CDR3 loop is CASSMGTSGSQETQYF. The CDR3 bases are TGTGCCAGCAGCATGGGGACTAGCGGGAGCCAAGAGACCCAGTACTTC.

The chain combines TRBV5-1 with TRBJ1-1; 12 bases agree with TRBD1. Trimming took 3 bases from V and 4 from J; bases not matched to a gene: 4. Germline V gene lookup returns CDR1 SGHRS and CDR2 YFSETQ. The CDR3 consists of 15 residues. The CDR3 DNA is TGCGCCAGCAGCTCCCGGGACAGGGGGCCCACTGAAGCTTTCTTT. Translating gives CASSSRDRGPTEAFF.

The V and J genes are TRBV5-4 and TRBJ2-1, with no clear D. This CDR3 is built from 15 residues. Germline-derived CDR1 and CDR2 are SGHNT and YYREEE (reference sequence). V was trimmed by 1 base and J by 6 bases, leaving 14 bases between them. CDR3 region: CASSLLADLPNEQFF. DNA of the CDR3: TGTGCCAGCAGCTTGTTAGCTGACCTGCCCAATGAGCAGTTCTTC.

This clone was counted a single time. The rearrangement links TRBV6-5 to TRBJ2-1, with 9 bases identical to TRBD1. The CDR3 totals 13 residues. Germline CDR1 MNHEY, CDR2 SVGAGI. With V trimmed by 6 bases and J by 4 bases, 1 base remained unmatched. CDR3 sequence (DNA): TGTGCCAGCAGAGGACAGGGGTACAATGAGCAGTTCTTC. Protein: CASRGQGYNEQFF.

The rearrangement links TRBV13 to TRBJ2-7; D is perhaps TRBD2 (5 bases). The V end was cut by 4 bases, the J end by 6 bases, with 10 bases between. This CDR3 is 12 amino acids long. CDR1 PRHDT and CDR2 FYEKMQ come from the germline V gene (reference sequence). CDR3 amino acids: CASSSTKTEQYF. In DNA, the CDR3 is TGTGCCAGCAGCTCGACTAAAACCGAGCAGTACTTC.

The chain carries TRBV1 and TRBJ1-6; the table names TRBD1, a call not compared with the DNA. TRBV1 represents a pseudogene. The CDR3 contains 14 residues. The CDR3 loop is CTSSHLWGGSPLHF. The DNA of the CDR3 is TGCACCAGCAGCCATTTGTGGGGCGGTTCACCCCTCCACTTT.

In DNA form, the CDR3 reads TGTGCCAGCAGAGGGGGGCGATCTATAATTTCACCCCTCCACTTT. Translating it yields CASRGGRSIISPLHF. The chain uses TRBV27 and TRBJ1-6, with D possibly matching TRBD1 (6 bases). Between the trimmed V and J ends, which lost 6 bases and 9 bases, there was a span of 18 bases. The CDR3 totals 15 residues. Germline V gene data show CDR1 as MNHEY and CDR2 as SMNVEV (reference sequence).

The chain couples TRBV29-1 to TRBJ1-3, with D unresolved. In germline, CDR1 is SQVTM, CDR2 ANQGSEA. The CDR3 has 12 residues. The V end was cut by 4 bases, the J end by 2 bases, with 6 bases between. The CDR3 region has the DNA TGCAGCGTTGGCGGGCCTGGAAACACCATATATTTT. It yields the protein CSVGGPGNTIYF.

The gene calls are TRBV7-9 and TRBJ1-6; D is perhaps TRBD1 (5 bases). The CDR3 consists of 15 residues. The germline V gene encodes CDR1 SEHNR and CDR2 FQNEAQ (reference sequence). Trimming took off 3 bases at V and 7 bases at J, with 13 bases between the two ends. The CDR3 spells CASSFKVAGNSPLHF. The CDR3 region has the DNA TGTGCCAGCAGCTTTAAAGTGGCAGGGAATTCACCCCTCCACTTT.

The chain is built from TRBV3-1 (or the pseudogene TRBV3-2) and TRBJ2-3; 13 bases match TRBD2. CDR1 is LGHDT, CDR2 YNNKEL, per germline (reference sequence). This CDR3 spans 19 amino acids. The ends lost 5 bases at V and 5 bases at J; junction bases unmatched: 16. CDR3 coding DNA: TGTGCCAGCAGCAACATGGTAGCGACTAGCGGGGGGAGGAAAGATACGCAGTATTTT. As protein: CASSNMVATSGGRKDTQYF.

The chain is built from TRBV11-2 and TRBJ1-1, with D possibly being TRBD1 (5 bases). Germline V CDR1 and CDR2: SGHAT, FQNNGV. This CDR3 region has 13 residues. Between the trimmed V and J ends, which lost 10 bases and 0 bases, there was a span of 12 bases. CDR3 in DNA: TGTGCCACCCGATGGGGGTTGAACACTGAAGCTTTCTTT. Protein product: CATRWGLNTEAFF.

The rearrangement uses TRBV30 and TRBJ2-5, with D possibly called TRBD1 or TRBD2 (6 bases each). The ends were cut back, 0 bases at V and 5 bases at J, with 10 bases in the middle. The CDR3 is 13 residues long. Germline V gene lookup returns CDR1 GTSNPN and CDR2 SVGIG (reference sequence). CDR3 bases: TGTGCCTGGAGTGTAAGGGGGGCCGAGACCCAGTACTTC. Protein product: CAWSVRGAETQYF.

Only one count was recorded for this clone. The V and J genes are TRBV27 and TRBJ2-1; 13 nucleotides align to TRBD2. The CDR3 has 16 residues. With 3 bases clipped from V and 5 bases from J, the junction kept 4 bases outside the gene matches. In germline, CDR1 is MNHEY, CDR2 SMNVEV (reference sequence). CDR3 residues: CASSFLTSGGNNEQFF. In DNA form, the CDR3 reads TGTGCCAGCAGTTTCCTGACTAGCGGGGGGAACAATGAGCAGTTCTTC.

This clone was counted between two and nine times. V and J are TRBV12-3 or TRBV12-4 and TRBJ2-3; D gene uncertain. This CDR3 is built from 12 residues. Trimming removed 2 bases from V and 9 bases from J, with 9 bases in between. The CDR3 bases are TGTGCCAGCAGTTTACAAGGGATCACGCAGTATTTT. This codes for CASSLQGITQYF.

V gene TRBV24-1 combines with J gene TRBJ2-1; tentative D call: TRBD2 (6 bases). Per germline, CDR1 KGHDR and CDR2 SFDVKD. V gave up 4 bases and J gave up 9 bases, with 18 bases separating them. CDR3 size: 15 residues. The CDR3 spells CATSDPGRSYPEQFF. For the CDR3, the DNA is TGTGCCACCAGTGACCCGGGGAGGTCCTACCCTGAGCAGTTCTTC.

This chain uses TRBV27 with TRBJ1-4; no firm D call. Per germline, CDR1 MNHEY and CDR2 SMNVEV (reference sequence). Trimming left V 3 bases short and J 5 bases short, with 16 bases between. The CDR3 has 16 residues. Here the CDR3 DNA reads TGTGCCAGCAGTTTGCCGAACCAAACTGAAAATGAAAAACTGTTTTTT. Translation: CASSLPNQTENEKLFF.

The gene calls are TRBV28 and TRBJ2-1; 9 nucleotides agree with TRBD2. The CDR3 extends over 18 amino acids. Germline assignment: CDR1 MDHEN and CDR2 SYDVKM. V shed 10 bases, J shed 8 bases, and the junction held 24 bases outside the gene matches. The chain's CDR3 is CATLGTERNLAGWDEQFF. CDR3 DNA: TGTGCCACCCTAGGGACAGAAAGAAACCTAGCGGGGTGGGATGAGCAGTTCTTC.

The chain has TRBV10-2 and TRBJ1-5, with a weak D call TRBD1 (6 bases). Trimming left V 6 bases short and J 4 bases short, with 13 bases between. The CDR3 loop spans 14 amino acids. Per the germline V gene, CDR1 is WSHSY and CDR2 is SAAADI. CDR3 coding DNA: TGCGCCAGCAGAGTCGGGGGGGCTAATCAGCCCCAGCATTTT. Translated: CASRVGGANQPQHF.

This clone was seen just once. This chain uses TRBV5-1 with TRBJ1-1; a possible D gene is TRBD1 (5 bases). The CDR3 consists of 16 residues. CDR1 and CDR2 from the germline V gene are SGHRS and YFSETQ. The V gene lost 4 bases and the J gene lost 3 bases, with 19 bases spanning the gap. In nucleotides, the CDR3 is TGCGCCAGCAGCACGGGGGTGCAGCGGGCGGACACTGAAGCTTTCTTT. Its protein is CASSTGVQRADTEAFF.

This clone was found a few times. The chain is built from TRBV7-2 and TRBJ1-2; D gene ambiguous. The V gene lost 5 bases and the J gene lost 2 bases, with 6 bases spanning the gap. Germline CDR1 and CDR2: SGHTA and FQGNSA. The CDR3 length is 12 residues. The CDR3 here is CASSPQNYGYTF. In DNA form, the CDR3 reads TGTGCCAGCAGCCCGCAGAACTATGGCTACACCTTC.

V usage is TRBV2 and J usage is TRBJ1-1, with TRBD1 as a possible D gene (5 bases). The germline CDR1 and CDR2 sequences are SNHLY and FYNNEI. Trimming took 7 bases from V and 5 from J, leaving 14 bases between them. The CDR3 consists of 13 residues. CDR3 in DNA: TGTGCCAGCACCCCGTTGGGGGGAACTGAAGCTTTCTTT. Translated: CASTPLGGTEAFF.

This chain joins TRBV5-1 and TRBJ2-2; TRBD2 is a possible D gene (6 bases). The length of the CDR3 is 15 residues. CDR1 and CDR2 (germline): SGHRS, YFSETQ. With 5 bases removed from V and 3 bases from J, the gap between germline ends came to 14 bases. CDR3 coding DNA: TGCGCCAGCAGTCTTACTAGCACGGACACCGGGGAGCTGTTTTTT. Protein sequence: CASSLTSTDTGELFF.

The chain couples TRBV19 to TRBJ2-3; tentative D call: TRBD2 (6 bases). Trimming stripped 4 bases from V and 4 bases from J, with 18 bases between. CDR1 and CDR2 from the germline V gene are LNHDA and SQIVND (reference sequence). This CDR3 is built from 16 residues. CDR3 amino acids: CASSTRAAGIPDTQYF. CDR3 DNA sequence: TGTGCCAGTAGTACCCGAGCGGCGGGGATTCCAGATACGCAGTATTTT.

The genes are TRBV5-8 and TRBJ2-3, with 10 bases matching TRBD1. V gave up 0 bases and J gave up 9 bases; unmatched junction bases: 7. The CDR3 spans 15 residues. CDR1 SGHTS and CDR2 YDEGEE come from the germline V gene. CDR3 in amino acids: CASSLEGTGVRTQYF. The CDR3 nucleotides are TGTGCCAGCAGCTTGGAGGGGACAGGGGTTCGAACGCAGTATTTT.

This chain links TRBV27 with TRBJ1-5; D call uncertain. The CDR3 extends over 14 amino acids. Germline loops: CDR1 MNHEY, CDR2 SMNVEV (reference sequence). With 1 base removed from V and 7 bases from J, the gap between germline ends came to 11 bases. The CDR3 spells CASSLWTGPQPQHF. CDR3 coding DNA: TGTGCCAGCAGTTTATGGACCGGACCGCAGCCCCAGCATTTT.

The rearrangement links TRBV7-2 to TRBJ2-1; D tentatively fits TRBD1 or TRBD2 (6 bases each). Germline V gene sequence: CDR1 SGHTA, CDR2 FQGNSA. The V end lost 1 base, the J end lost 9 bases, and 13 bases lay between the germline ends. The CDR3 spans 14 residues. The CDR3 spells CASSLVAGGSEQFF. Here the CDR3 DNA reads TGTGCCAGCAGCTTAGTGGCCGGGGGCAGTGAGCAGTTCTTC.